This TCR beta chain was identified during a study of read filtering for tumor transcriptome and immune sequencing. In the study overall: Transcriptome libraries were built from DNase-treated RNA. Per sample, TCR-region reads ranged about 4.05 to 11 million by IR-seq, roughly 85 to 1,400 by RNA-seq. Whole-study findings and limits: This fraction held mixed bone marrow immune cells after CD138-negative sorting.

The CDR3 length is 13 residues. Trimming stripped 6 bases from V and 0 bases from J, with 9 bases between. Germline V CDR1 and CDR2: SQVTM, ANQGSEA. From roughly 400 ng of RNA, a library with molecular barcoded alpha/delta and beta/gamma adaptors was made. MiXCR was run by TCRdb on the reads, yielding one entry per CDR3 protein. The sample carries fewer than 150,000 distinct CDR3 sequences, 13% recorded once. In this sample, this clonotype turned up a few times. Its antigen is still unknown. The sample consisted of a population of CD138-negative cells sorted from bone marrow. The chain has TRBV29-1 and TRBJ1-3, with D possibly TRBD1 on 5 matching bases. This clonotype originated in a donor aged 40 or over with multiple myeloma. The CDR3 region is CSVLDTSGNTIYF. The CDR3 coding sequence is TGCAGCGTCCTGGACACCTCTGGAAACACCATATATTTT.